This T cell receptor beta chain was observed in a study of PD-L1 blockade in urothelial cancer. Study information: Investigators checked blood 3 weeks (second dose) and 6 weeks after treatment start. The median number of T cells present in blood samples was 140,000 to 150,000.

The data were produced by immunoSEQ multiplex PCR, yet TCRdb's version contains in-frame clones alone and is incomplete. The sample includes 45,000 to 50,000 clones, approximately 88% of them seen just once. Pretreatment sampling and on-treatment sampling together yielded between 1 and 8 samples for each patient. With 2 bases removed from V and 5 bases from J, the gap between germline ends came to 7 bases. This CDR3 has 13 residues. In germline, CDR1 is MGHRA, CDR2 YSYEKL. The input for sequencing was PBMCs, taken around atezolizumab (anti-PD-L1) treatment. The chain carries TRBV4-1 and TRBJ2-1; D call uncertain. This clonotype was sampled from a man older than 75 with urothelial cancer. This chain's CDR3 is CASSQTINNEQFF. CDR3 sequence (DNA): TGCGCCAGCAGCCAAACAATAAACAATGAGCAGTTCTTC.